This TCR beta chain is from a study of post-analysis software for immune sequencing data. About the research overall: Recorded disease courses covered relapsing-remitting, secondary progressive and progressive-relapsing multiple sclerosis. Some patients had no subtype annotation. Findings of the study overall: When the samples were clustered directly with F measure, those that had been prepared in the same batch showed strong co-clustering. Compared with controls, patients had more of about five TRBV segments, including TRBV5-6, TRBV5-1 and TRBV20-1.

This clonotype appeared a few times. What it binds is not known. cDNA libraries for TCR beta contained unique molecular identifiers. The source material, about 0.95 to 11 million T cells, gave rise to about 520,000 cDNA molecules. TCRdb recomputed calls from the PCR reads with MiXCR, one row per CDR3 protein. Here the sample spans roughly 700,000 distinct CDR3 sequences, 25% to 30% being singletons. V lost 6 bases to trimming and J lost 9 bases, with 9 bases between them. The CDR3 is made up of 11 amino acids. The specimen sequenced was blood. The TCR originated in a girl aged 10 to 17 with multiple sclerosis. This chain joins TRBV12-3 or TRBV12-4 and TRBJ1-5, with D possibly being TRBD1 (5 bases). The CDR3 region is CASRTGGPQHF. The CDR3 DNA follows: TGTGCCAGCAGGACCGGGGGGCCCCAGCATTTT.